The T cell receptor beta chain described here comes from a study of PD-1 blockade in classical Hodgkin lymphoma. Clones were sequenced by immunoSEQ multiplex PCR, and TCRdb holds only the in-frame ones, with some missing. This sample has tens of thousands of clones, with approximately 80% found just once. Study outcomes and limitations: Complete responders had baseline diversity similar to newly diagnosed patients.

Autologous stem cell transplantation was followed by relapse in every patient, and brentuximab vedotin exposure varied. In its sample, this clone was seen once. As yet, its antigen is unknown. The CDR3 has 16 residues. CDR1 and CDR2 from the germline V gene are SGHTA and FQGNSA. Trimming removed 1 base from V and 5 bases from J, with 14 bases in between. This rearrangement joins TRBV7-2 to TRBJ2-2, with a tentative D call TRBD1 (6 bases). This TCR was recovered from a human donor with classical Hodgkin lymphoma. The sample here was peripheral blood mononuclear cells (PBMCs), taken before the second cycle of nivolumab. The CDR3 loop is CASSLVSRGATGELFF. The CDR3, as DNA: TGTGCCAGCAGCTTAGTATCCAGGGGTGCAACCGGGGAGCTGTTTTTT.